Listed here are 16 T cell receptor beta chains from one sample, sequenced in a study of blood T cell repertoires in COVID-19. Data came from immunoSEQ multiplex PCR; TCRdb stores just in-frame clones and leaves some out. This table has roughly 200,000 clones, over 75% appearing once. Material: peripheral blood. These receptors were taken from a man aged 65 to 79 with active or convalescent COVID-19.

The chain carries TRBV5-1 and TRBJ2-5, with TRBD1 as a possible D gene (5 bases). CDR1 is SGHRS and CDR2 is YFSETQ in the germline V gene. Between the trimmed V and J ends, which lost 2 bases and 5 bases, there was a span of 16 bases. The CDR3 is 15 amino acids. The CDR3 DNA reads TGCGCCAGCAGCTTAGGACAAGCAGTCGGGGAGACCCAGTACTTC. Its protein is CASSLGQAVGETQYF.

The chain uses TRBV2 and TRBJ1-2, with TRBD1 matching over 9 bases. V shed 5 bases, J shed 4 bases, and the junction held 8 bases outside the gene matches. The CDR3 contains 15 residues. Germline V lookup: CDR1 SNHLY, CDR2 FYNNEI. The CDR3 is CASSLPGQGFYGYTF. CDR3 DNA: TGTGCCAGCAGTTTGCCGGGACAGGGTTTCTATGGCTACACCTTC.

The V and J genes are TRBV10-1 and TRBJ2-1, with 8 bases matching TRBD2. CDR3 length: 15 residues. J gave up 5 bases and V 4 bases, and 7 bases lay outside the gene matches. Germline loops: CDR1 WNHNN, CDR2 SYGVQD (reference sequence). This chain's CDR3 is CASSGVERENNEQFF. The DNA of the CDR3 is TGCGCCAGCAGTGGCGTCGAGCGGGAGAACAATGAGCAGTTCTTC.

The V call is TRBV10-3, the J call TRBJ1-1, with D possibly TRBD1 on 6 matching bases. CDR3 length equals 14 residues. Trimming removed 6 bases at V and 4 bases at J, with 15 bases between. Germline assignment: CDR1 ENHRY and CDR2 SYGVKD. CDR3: CAIRGRGEGTEAFF. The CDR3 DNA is TGTGCCATCAGGGGCAGGGGAGAGGGCACTGAAGCTTTCTTT.

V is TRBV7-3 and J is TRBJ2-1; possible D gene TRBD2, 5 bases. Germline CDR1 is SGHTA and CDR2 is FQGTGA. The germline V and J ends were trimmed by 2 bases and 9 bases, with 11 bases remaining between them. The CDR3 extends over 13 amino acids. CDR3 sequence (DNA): TGTGCCAGCAGCTTACGACGAGGGAGTGAGCAGTTCTTC. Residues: CASSLRRGSEQFF.

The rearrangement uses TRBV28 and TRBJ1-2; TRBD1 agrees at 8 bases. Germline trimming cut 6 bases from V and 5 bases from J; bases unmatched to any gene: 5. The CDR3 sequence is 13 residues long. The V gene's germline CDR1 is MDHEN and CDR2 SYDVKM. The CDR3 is CASRRDRTYGYTF. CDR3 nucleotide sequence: TGTGCCAGCAGGAGGGACAGGACGTATGGCTACACCTTC.

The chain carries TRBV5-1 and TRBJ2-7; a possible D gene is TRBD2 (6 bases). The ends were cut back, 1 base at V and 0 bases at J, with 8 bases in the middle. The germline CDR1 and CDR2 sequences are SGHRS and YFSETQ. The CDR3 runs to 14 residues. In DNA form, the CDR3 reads TGCGCCAGCAGCTTGACGGGGGACTCCTACGAGCAGTACTTC. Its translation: CASSLTGDSYEQYF.

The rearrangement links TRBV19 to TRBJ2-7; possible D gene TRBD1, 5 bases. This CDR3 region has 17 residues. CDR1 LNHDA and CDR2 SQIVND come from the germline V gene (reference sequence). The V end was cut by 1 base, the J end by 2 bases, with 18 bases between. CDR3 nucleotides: TGTGCCAGTAGTATAGGTCAAGGGGTCTCAACAACCTACGAGCAGTACTTC. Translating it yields CASSIGQGVSTTYEQYF.

Written as DNA, the CDR3 is TGCAGCGTTGTAAGGACAGGGAATGAAAAACTGTTTTTT. It encodes CSVVRTGNEKLFF. This sequence joins TRBV29-1 and TRBJ1-4; 8 bases line up with TRBD1. There are 13 residues in the CDR3. Germline CDR1 is SQVTM and CDR2 is ANQGSEA. The J segment lost 5 bases and the V segment lost 4 bases, leaving 3 bases of the junction unmatched.

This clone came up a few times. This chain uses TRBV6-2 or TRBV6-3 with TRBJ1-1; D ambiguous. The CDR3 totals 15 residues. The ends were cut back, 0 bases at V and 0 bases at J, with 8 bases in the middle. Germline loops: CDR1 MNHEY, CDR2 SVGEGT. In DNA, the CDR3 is TGTGCCAGCAGTTACTCAGAGGGCTTGAACACTGAAGCTTTCTTT. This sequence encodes CASSYSEGLNTEAFF.

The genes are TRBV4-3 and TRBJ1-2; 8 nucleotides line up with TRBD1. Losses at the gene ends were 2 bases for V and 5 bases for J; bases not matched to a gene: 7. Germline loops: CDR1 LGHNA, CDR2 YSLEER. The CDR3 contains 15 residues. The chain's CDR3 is CASSQISGQVYGYTF. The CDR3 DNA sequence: TGCGCCAGCAGCCAAATTTCGGGACAGGTATATGGCTACACCTTC.

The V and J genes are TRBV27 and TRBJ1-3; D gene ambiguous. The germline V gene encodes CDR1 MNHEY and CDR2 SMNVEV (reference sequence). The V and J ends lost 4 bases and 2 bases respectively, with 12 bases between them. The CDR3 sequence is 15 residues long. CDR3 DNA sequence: TGTGCCAGCAGTTCCGTCCAGGCTGCTGGAAACACCATATATTTT. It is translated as CASSSVQAAGNTIYF.

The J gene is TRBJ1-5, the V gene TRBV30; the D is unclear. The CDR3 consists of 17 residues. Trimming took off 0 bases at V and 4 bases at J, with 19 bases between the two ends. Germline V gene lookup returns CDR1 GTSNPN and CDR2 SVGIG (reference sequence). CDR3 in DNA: TGTGCCTGGAGTGTACATACTAGGGCAGGCCGGAATCAGCCCCAGCATTTT. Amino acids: CAWSVHTRAGRNQPQHF.

The CDR3 here is CSASLEGLEGEQFF. In nucleotides, the CDR3 is TGCAGTGCTAGTCTAGAGGGACTAGAAGGGGAGCAGTTCTTC. V is TRBV20-1 and J is TRBJ2-1, with 8 bases lining up with TRBD2. Germline lookup yields CDR1 DFQATT and CDR2 SNEGSKA (reference sequence). The CDR3 totals 14 residues. After removal of 3 bases from V and 10 bases from J, the junction contained 11 bases not matched to a gene.

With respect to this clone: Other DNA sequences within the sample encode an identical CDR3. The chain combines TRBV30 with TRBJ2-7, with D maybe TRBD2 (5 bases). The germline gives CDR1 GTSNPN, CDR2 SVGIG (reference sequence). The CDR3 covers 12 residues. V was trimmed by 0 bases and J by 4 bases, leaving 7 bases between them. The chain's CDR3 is CAWSVSGYEQYF. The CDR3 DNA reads TGTGCCTGGAGTGTATCGGGGTACGAGCAGTACTTC. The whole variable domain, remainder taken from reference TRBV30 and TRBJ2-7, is SQTIHQWPATLVQPVGSPLSLECTVEGTSNPNLYWYRQAAGRGLQLLFYSVGIGQISSEVPQNLSASRPQDRQFILSSKKLLLSDSGFYLCAWSVSGYEQYFGPGTRLTVT.

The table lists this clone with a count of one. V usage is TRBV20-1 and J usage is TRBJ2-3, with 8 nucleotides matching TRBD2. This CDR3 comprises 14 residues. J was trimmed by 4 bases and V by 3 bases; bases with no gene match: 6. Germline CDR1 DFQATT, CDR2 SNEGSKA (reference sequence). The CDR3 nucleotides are TGCAGTGCTAGTAGCGGGGAGAAGGCAGATACGCAGTATTTT. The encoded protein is CSASSGEKADTQYF.